This T cell receptor beta chain appears in the sequencing data of a study of cytomegalovirus exposure and HLA in healthy donors. Study-wide background: In an earlier analysis, 90 million to 130 million unique TCR beta sequences were found from approximately 170 million T cells.

Study outcomes and limitations: In a later analysis, at a false discovery rate of 0.05, 15,000 to 20,000 TCR beta sequences matched HLA alleles. The classifier was said to identify cytomegalovirus status with high specificity and sensitivity.

Researchers ran the PCR with 60 Vbeta and 13 Jbeta primers. Source study methods: As a later analysis found, there were 80 million or so unique TCR beta chains, of which 8.5 million to 14 million were shared. This table comes from immunoSEQ multiplex PCR, and its TCRdb copy is limited to in-frame clones, with some not included. Clone size and V and J calls were adopted from that table, with D and trimming inferred from the DNA. The sample has 200,000 to 250,000 clones; just under 70% are singletons. CDR3 length: 15 residues. Trimming removed 4 bases from V and 6 bases from J, with 20 bases in between. The V gene's germline CDR1 is SGHRS and CDR2 YFSETQ. A note on this clone: The antigen is undetermined.

The chain links TRBV5-1 to TRBJ2-7, with D maybe TRBD1 (6 bases). The specimen sequenced was PBMCs. The clonotype originates from a man in his forties in good health and CMV-seropositive. CDR3 residues: CASSLRTGRGSEQYF. The CDR3 DNA sequence: TGCGCCAGCAGCCTACGAACCGGCAGGGGAAGCGAGCAGTACTTC.